This paragraph reports one T cell receptor (beta chain). This entry is derived from a study of blood T cell repertoires in COVID-19. As for the study in general: Samples representing acute and convalescent COVID-19 were sourced from the United States, Italy and Spain. In each case, the material was cDNA or gDNA derived from T cells, B-cell-depleted T cells, or PBMCs.

Under the authors' procedure: It was from reference gene primer amplification that nucleated cell counts were estimated. Clones were read by immunoSEQ multiplex PCR, and TCRdb kept only the in-frame ones, dropping some. From that table come the V and J calls and clone size; the DNA was used to work out D and trimming. The sample includes around 260,000 clones, around 90% seen only once; the top ten take about 0.94%. V was pared by 1 base and J by 7 bases, with 19 bases between. Germline lookup yields CDR1 KGHSH and CDR2 LQKENI. The CDR3 has 16 amino acids. The chain recombines TRBV18 with TRBJ1-1; no reliable D call. The origin of this receptor is a middle-aged woman who had recovered from COVID-19. The sample taken for sequencing was peripheral blood. CDR3 DNA: TGTGCCAGCTCACCACACCCAGGTTCTTTCGGTAGTGAAGCTTTCTTT. It encodes CASSPHPGSFGSEAFF.